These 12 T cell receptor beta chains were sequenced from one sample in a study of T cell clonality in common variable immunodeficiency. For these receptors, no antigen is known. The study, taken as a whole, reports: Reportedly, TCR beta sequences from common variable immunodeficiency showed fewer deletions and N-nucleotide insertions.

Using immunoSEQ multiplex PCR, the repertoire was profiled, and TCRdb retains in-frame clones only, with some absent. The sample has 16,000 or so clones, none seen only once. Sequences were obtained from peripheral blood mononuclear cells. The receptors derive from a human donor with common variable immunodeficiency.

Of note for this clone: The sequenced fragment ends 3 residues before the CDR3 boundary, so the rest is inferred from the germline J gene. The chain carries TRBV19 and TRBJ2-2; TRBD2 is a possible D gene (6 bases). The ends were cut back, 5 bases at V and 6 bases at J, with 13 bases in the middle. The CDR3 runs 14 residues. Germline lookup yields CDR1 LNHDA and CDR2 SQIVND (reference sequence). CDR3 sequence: CASSWGDGAGELFF. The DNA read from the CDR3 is TGTGCCAGTAGTTGGGGGGACGGGGCCGGGGAG.

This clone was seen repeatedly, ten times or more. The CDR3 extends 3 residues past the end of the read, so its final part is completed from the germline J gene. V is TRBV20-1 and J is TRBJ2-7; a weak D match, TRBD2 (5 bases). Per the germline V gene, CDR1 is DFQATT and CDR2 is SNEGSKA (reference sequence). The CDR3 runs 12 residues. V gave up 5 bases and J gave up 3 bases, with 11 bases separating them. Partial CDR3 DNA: TGCAGTGCTCTTAAGGCGGGCTACGAG. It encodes CSALKAGYE. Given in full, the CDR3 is CSALKAGYEQYF.

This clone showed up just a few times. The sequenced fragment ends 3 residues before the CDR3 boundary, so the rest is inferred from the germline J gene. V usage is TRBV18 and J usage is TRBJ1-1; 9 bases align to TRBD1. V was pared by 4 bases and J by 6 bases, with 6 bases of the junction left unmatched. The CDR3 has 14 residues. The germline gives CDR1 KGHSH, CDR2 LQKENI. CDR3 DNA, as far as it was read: TGTGCCAGCTCACTCCGGGACAGGGACCCTGAA. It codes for CASSLRDRDPE. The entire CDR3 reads CASSLRDRDPEAFF.

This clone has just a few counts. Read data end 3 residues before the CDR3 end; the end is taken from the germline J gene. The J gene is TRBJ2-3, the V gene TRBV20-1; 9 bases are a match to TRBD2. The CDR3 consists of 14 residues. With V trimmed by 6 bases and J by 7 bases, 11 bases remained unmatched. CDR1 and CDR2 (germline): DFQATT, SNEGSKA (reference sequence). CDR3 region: CSAAPRGTSYTQYF. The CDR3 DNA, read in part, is TGCAGTGCCGCCCCCCGCGGGACTAGCTATACG.

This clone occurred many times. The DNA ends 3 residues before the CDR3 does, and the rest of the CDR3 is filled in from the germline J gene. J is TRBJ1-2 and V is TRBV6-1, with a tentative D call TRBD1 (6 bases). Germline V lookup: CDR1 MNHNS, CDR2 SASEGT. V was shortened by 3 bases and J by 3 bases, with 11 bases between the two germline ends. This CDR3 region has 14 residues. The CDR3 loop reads CASSDRGRDYGYTF. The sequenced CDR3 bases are TGTGCCAGCAGTGACAGGGGACGGGACTATGGC.

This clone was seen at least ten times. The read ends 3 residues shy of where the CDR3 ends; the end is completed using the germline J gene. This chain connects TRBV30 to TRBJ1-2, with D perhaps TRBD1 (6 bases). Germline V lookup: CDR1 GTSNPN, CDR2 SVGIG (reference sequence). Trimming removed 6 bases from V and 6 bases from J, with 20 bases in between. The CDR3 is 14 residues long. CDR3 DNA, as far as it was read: TGTGCCTGTCCCCCTTCCCCGGGGGGGCATGGC. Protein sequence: CACPPSPGGHG. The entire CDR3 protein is CACPPSPGGHGYTF.

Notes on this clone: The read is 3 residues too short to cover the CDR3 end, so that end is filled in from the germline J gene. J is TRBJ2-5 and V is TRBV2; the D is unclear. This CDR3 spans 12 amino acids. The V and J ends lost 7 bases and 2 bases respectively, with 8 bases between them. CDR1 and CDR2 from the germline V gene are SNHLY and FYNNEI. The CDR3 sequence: CASTWAQETQYF. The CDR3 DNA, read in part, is TGTGCCAGCACATGGGCACAAGAGACC.

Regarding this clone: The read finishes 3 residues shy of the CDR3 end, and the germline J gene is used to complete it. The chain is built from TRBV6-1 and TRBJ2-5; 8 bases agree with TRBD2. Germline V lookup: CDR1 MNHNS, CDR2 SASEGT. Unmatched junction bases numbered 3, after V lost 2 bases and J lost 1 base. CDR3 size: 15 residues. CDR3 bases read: TGTGCCAGCAGTGAACTACGGGGGGGCCAAGAGACC. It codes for CASSELRGGQET. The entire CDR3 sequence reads CASSELRGGQETQYF.

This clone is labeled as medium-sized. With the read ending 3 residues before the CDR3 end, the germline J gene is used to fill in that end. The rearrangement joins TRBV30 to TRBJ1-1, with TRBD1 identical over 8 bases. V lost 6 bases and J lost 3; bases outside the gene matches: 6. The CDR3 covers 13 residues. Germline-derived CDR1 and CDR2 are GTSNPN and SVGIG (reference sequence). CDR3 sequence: CACSGQGYTEAFF. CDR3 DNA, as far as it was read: TGTGCCTGCTCCGGACAGGGTTACACTGAA.

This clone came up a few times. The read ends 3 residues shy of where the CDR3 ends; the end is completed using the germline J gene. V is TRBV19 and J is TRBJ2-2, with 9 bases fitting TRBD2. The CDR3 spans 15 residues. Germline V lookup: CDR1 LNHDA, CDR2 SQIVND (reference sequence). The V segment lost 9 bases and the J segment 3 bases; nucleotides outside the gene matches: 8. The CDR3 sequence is CASSPRGGDTGELFF. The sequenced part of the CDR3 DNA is TGTGCCAGCAGCCCCCGCGGGGGGGACACCGGGGAG.

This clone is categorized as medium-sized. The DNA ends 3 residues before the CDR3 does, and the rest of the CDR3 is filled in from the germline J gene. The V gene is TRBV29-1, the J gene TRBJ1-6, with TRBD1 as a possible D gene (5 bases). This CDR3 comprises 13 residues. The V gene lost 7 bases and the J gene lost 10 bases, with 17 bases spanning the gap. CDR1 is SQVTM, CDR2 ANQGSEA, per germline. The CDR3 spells CSASAGVGSPLHF. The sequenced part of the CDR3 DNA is TGCAGCGCGTCGGCGGGGGTTGGCTCACCC. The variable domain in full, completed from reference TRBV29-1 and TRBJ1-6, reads SAVISQKPSRDICQRGTSLTIQCQVDSQVTMMFWYRQQPGQSLTLIATANQGSEATYESGFVIDKFPISRPNLTFSTLTVSNMSPEDSSIYLCSASAGVGSPLHFGNGTRLTVT.

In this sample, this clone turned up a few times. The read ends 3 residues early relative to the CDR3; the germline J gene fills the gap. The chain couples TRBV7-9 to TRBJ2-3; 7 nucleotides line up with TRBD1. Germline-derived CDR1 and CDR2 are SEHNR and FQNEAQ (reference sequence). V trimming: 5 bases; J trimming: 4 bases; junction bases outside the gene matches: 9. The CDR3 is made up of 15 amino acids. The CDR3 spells CASSPGTDGADTQYF. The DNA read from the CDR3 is TGTGCCAGCAGCCCCGGGACAGACGGGGCAGATACG.